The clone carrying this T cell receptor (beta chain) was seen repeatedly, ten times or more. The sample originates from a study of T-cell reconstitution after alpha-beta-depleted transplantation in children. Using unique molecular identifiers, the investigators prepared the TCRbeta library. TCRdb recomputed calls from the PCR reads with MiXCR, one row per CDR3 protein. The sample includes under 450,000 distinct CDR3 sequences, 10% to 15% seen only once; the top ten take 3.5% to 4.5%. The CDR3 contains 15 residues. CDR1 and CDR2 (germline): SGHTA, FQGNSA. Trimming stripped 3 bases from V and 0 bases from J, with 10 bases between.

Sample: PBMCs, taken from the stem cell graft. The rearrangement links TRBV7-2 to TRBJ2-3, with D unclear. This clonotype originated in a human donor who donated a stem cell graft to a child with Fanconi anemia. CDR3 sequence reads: CASSFQRVSTDTQYF. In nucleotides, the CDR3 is TGTGCCAGCAGCTTCCAAAGGGTCAGCACAGATACGCAGTATTTT.